The clone carrying this T cell receptor (beta chain) was seen once. As yet, its antigen is unknown. Other DNA sequences in the sample encode the same CDR3. This entry belongs to a study of shared clonotypes between healthy human individuals. Broader study findings: Sequencing depth was predicted to influence how clonotypes are shared among donors. The low donor count limited represented genetic and exposure-history diversity.

The length of the CDR3 is 14 residues. CDR1 is KGHSH and CDR2 is LQKENI in the germline V gene. V shed 3 bases, J shed 6 bases, and the junction held 4 bases outside the gene matches. The run depth of the assay was deep. Clones were sequenced by immunoSEQ multiplex PCR, and TCRdb holds only the in-frame ones, with some missing. The table has about 490,000 clones, roughly 80% seen once; the top ten hold about 13%. V and J are TRBV18 and TRBJ1-5; 8 nucleotides line up with TRBD1. The receptor comes from a woman in her thirties or forties in good health. Some clones in this sample may be carry-over from other donors' samples. Input material: PBMCs. CDR3 in DNA: TGTGCCAGCTCACCCCCAGGGGGCCTTCAGCCCCAGCATTTT. Protein sequence: CASSPPGGLQPQHF.